The 22 T cell receptor beta chains presented below share a single source sample, sequenced in a study of cytomegalovirus exposure and HLA in healthy donors. A multiplex PCR was run with 60 Vbeta primers and 13 Jbeta primers. The method was immunoSEQ multiplex PCR; TCRdb's version includes in-frame clones alone and lacks a portion of them. The data show around 300,000 clones, roughly 81% seen once. Sequenced sample: PBMCs. Source of these receptors: a woman between 40 and 55 years old in good health and CMV-seropositive.

This clone was counted once. V and J are TRBV5-1 and TRBJ1-1; no clear D. CDR3 length: 14 amino acids. Germline CDR1 SGHRS, CDR2 YFSETQ. With 2 bases removed from V and 1 base from J, the gap between germline ends came to 9 bases. The CDR3 sequence is CASSFGQENTEAFF. CDR3 coding DNA: TGCGCCAGCAGCTTTGGGCAGGAGAACACTGAAGCTTTCTTT.

The gene calls are TRBV19 and TRBJ2-7, with D perhaps matching TRBD1 (5 bases). The V end was cut by 5 bases, the J end by 2 bases, with 10 bases between. This CDR3 is built from 13 residues. Germline values: CDR1 LNHDA, CDR2 SQIVND (reference sequence). The CDR3 DNA reads as TGTGCCAGTAGTGTCCAGGGTACCTACGAGCAGTACTTC. Encoded protein: CASSVQGTYEQYF.

V usage is TRBV30 and J usage is TRBJ2-7; TRBD2 matches at 14 bases. CDR3 length: 15 amino acids. In germline, CDR1 is GTSNPN, CDR2 SVGIG (reference sequence). J was trimmed by 3 bases and V by 0 bases; bases with no gene match: 1. The CDR3 region is CAWSVGTSGGYEQYF. The CDR3 region has the DNA TGTGCCTGGAGTGTAGGGACTAGCGGGGGCTACGAGCAGTACTTC.

The V and J genes are TRBV28 and TRBJ1-5; D is uncertain. The CDR3 is made up of 15 amino acids. Germline V lookup: CDR1 MDHEN, CDR2 SYDVKM. Trimming took off 7 bases at V and 5 bases at J, with 18 bases between the two ends. Here the CDR3 reads CASNPRGGRDQPQHF. The CDR3 nucleotides are TGTGCCAGCAACCCCCGGGGAGGGCGGGATCAGCCCCAGCATTTT.

V and J are TRBV6-7 and TRBJ1-3; D is uncertain. TRBV6-7 is an ORF, and what it does is uncertain. V gave up 0 bases and J gave up 3 bases, with 12 bases separating them. The CDR3 contains 16 residues. The CDR3, as DNA: TGTGCCAGCAGTTACTCGCCTTTTTCCTATGGAAACACCATATATTTT. This codes for CASSYSPFSYGNTIYF.

The V call is TRBV30, the J call TRBJ1-5, with TRBD1 matching over 8 bases. V shed 3 bases and J 1 base; nucleotides not matched to a gene: 8. Germline V gene lookup returns CDR1 GTSNPN and CDR2 SVGIG (reference sequence). The CDR3 consists of 16 residues. CDR3 bases: TGTGCCTGGAGCCTAACAGGGGGGCGAAGCAATCAGCCCCAGCATTTT. Protein sequence: CAWSLTGGRSNQPQHF.

CDR3 coding DNA: TGTGCCAGTAGTCAACCAGAGACTAGCGGATTCCAAGAGACCCAGTACTTC. This gives the protein CASSQPETSGFQETQYF. The rearrangement joins TRBV19 to TRBJ2-5, with 9 bases identical to TRBD2. Trimming cost V 5 bases and J 1 base; bases outside gene matches: 11. The CDR3 loop spans 17 amino acids. From germline, CDR1 is LNHDA and CDR2 SQIVND (reference sequence). Supplemented by reference TRBV19 and TRBJ2-5, the full variable domain reads DGGITQSPKYLFRKEGQNVTLSCEQNLNHDAMYWYRQDPGQGLRLIYYSQIVNDFQKGDIAEGYSVSREKKESFPLTVTSAQKNPTAFYLCASSQPETSGFQETQYFGPGTRLLVL.

Worth noting for this clone: Germline is not matched at one junction end, which may reflect a read error. The chain uses TRBV7-9 and TRBJ2-2; the match to TRBD2 covers 7 bases. The CDR3 is made up of 17 amino acids. Per germline, CDR1 SEHNR and CDR2 FQNEAQ (reference sequence). This chain's CDR3 is CSSSFVRREAVTGELFF. In DNA form, the CDR3 reads TGTTCCAGCAGCTTCGTCCGCCGGGAGGCTGTCACCGGGGAGCTGTTTTTT.

V is TRBV29-1 and J is TRBJ2-3; 12 nucleotides agree with TRBD2. V trimming: 7 bases; J trimming: 0 bases; junction bases outside the gene matches: 2. The CDR3 runs to 14 residues. In germline, CDR1 is SQVTM, CDR2 ANQGSEA. The CDR3 DNA sequence: TGCAGCGCCGGGACTAGCGGGAGCACAGATACGCAGTATTTT. Protein product: CSAGTSGSTDTQYF.

This clone was observed a single time. The J gene is TRBJ2-1, the V gene TRBV13; the D gene is possibly TRBD1 (5 bases). The CDR3 sequence is 15 residues long. Between the trimmed V and J ends, which lost 1 base and 2 bases, there was a span of 9 bases. Germline CDR1 and CDR2: PRHDT and FYEKMQ (reference sequence). The CDR3, as DNA: TGTGCCAGCAGCTTAGAGGGGTGGACCTACAATGAGCAGTTCTTC. Its translation: CASSLEGWTYNEQFF.

V usage is TRBV7-9 and J usage is TRBJ2-7; D may be TRBD1 (6 bases). This CDR3 contains 14 residues. Germline CDR1 and CDR2: SEHNR and FQNEAQ (reference sequence). V lost 5 bases to trimming and J lost 6 bases, with 17 bases between them. CDR3 DNA sequence: TGTGCCAGCAGCACGCCATACAGGGATAGCGAGCAGTACTTC. Translating it yields CASSTPYRDSEQYF.

The chain combines TRBV4-3 with TRBJ2-3; no reliable D call. This CDR3 spans 15 amino acids. Between the trimmed V and J ends, which lost 0 bases and 2 bases, there was a span of 9 bases. Per the germline V gene, CDR1 is LGHNA and CDR2 is YSLEER. DNA of the CDR3: TGCGCCAGCAGCCAAGAAGTGAGAGTCACAGATACGCAGTATTTT. This translates into CASSQEVRVTDTQYF.

The chain combines TRBV4-2 with TRBJ1-3, with D unresolved. V was trimmed by 0 bases and J by 4 bases, leaving 13 bases between them. Germline-derived CDR1 and CDR2 are LGHNA and YNFKEQ. The length of the CDR3 is 16 residues. CDR3 protein: CASSQDRVQRGNTIYF. CDR3 bases: TGTGCCAGCAGCCAAGATCGAGTCCAGCGCGGAAACACCATATATTTT.

The rearrangement links TRBV7-9 to TRBJ2-2; tentative D call: TRBD1 (5 bases). CDR3 length equals 16 residues. CDR1 and CDR2 (germline): SEHNR, FQNEAQ (reference sequence). V lost 2 bases and J lost 2, with 12 bases in between. CDR3 loop: CASSLQPGQNTGELFF. CDR3 bases: TGTGCCAGCAGCTTACAACCAGGACAAAACACCGGGGAGCTGTTTTTT.

The chain has TRBV5-1 and TRBJ2-5; D may be TRBD2 (6 bases). In germline, CDR1 is SGHRS, CDR2 YFSETQ. V lost 0 bases and J lost 5, with 17 bases in between. The CDR3 contains 16 residues. The CDR3 DNA reads TGCGCCAGCAGCTTGGAGGCCCCAGCGGGCGGGGAGACCCAGTACTTC. This codes for CASSLEAPAGGETQYF.

With respect to this clone: The identical CDR3 is also encoded by other nucleotide sequences in the sample. The V gene is TRBV18, the J gene TRBJ1-4; 9 positions match TRBD1. CDR1 and CDR2 (germline): KGHSH, LQKENI. The V gene end was trimmed by 3 bases and the J gene end by 5 bases; junction bases not matched to a gene: 1. The CDR3 covers 14 residues. This CDR3 reads CASSPTGGNEKLFF. The CDR3 coding sequence is TGTGCCAGCTCACCGACAGGGGGAAATGAAAAACTGTTTTTT.

This sequence joins TRBV9 and TRBJ1-5, with TRBD1 as a possible D gene (5 bases). This CDR3 has 13 residues. Trimming took 0 bases from V and 6 from J, leaving 7 bases between them. Germline lookup yields CDR1 SGDLS and CDR2 YYNGEE. Here the CDR3 DNA reads TGTGCCAGCAGCGTAGAGGGGCTTCAGCCCCAGCATTTT. Amino acid sequence: CASSVEGLQPQHF.

The gene calls are TRBV11-3 and TRBJ1-1; tentative D call: TRBD1 (5 bases). The CDR3 length is 14 residues. Germline V gives CDR1 SGHNT, CDR2 YENEEA. The V gene lost 5 bases and the J gene lost 6 bases, with 16 bases spanning the gap. CDR3 sequence reads: CASSPPFAGPEAFF. CDR3 DNA: TGTGCCAGCAGCCCCCCCTTCGCAGGGCCTGAAGCTTTCTTT.

This chain joins TRBV6-1 and TRBJ2-7; 7 nucleotides line up with TRBD1. Germline CDR1 MNHNS, CDR2 SASEGT. The CDR3 totals 14 residues. V was clipped by 1 base and J by 3 bases; unmatched bases: 3. The CDR3 region has the DNA TGTGCCAGCAGTGAAGTAGGGGACAGCTACGAGCAGTACTTC. This translates into CASSEVGDSYEQYF.

The genes are TRBV18 and TRBJ1-3; no firm D call. Germline assignment: CDR1 KGHSH and CDR2 LQKENI. Trimming stripped 0 bases from V and 1 base from J, with 10 bases between. The CDR3 consists of 16 residues. The DNA of the CDR3 is TGTGCCAGCTCACCACCGGCCGGACTTTCTGGAAACACCATATATTTT. It yields the protein CASSPPAGLSGNTIYF. Variable domain in full (rest from reference TRBV18 and TRBJ1-3): NAGVMQNPRHLVRRRGQEARLRCSPMKGHSHVYWYRQLPEEGLKFMVYLQKENIIDESGMPKERFSAEFPKEGPSILRIQQVVRGDSAAYFCASSPPAGLSGNTIYFGEGSWLTVV.

This chain connects TRBV10-3 to TRBJ1-5, with D perhaps TRBD1 (6 bases). V lost 6 bases and J 4 bases, leaving 16 bases between the germline ends. Germline lookup yields CDR1 ENHRY and CDR2 SYGVKD. The CDR3 covers 15 residues. This CDR3 is CAISRGQIGNQPQHF. For the CDR3, the DNA is TGTGCCATCAGCCGTGGACAGATCGGAAATCAGCCCCAGCATTTT.

The chain links TRBV11-2 to TRBJ2-7; the D gene is possibly TRBD1 (6 bases). CDR1 SGHAT and CDR2 FQNNGV come from the germline V gene. V gave up 5 bases and J gave up 3 bases, with 11 bases separating them. The CDR3 has 13 residues. The CDR3 loop is CASSPGHIYEQYF. The CDR3 DNA is TGTGCCAGCAGCCCGGGACACATCTACGAGCAGTACTTC.